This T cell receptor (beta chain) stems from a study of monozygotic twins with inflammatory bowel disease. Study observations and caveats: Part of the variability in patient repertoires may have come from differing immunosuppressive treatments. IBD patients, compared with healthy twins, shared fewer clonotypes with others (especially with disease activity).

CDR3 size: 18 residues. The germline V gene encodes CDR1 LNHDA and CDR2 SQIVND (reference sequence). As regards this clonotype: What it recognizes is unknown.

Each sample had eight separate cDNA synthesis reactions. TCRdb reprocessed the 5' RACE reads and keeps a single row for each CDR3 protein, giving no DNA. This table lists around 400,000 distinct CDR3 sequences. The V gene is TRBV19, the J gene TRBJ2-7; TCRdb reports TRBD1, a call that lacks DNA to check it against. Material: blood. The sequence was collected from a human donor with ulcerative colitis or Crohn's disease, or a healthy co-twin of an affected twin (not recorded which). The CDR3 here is CASSIRARVGGVGYEQYF.